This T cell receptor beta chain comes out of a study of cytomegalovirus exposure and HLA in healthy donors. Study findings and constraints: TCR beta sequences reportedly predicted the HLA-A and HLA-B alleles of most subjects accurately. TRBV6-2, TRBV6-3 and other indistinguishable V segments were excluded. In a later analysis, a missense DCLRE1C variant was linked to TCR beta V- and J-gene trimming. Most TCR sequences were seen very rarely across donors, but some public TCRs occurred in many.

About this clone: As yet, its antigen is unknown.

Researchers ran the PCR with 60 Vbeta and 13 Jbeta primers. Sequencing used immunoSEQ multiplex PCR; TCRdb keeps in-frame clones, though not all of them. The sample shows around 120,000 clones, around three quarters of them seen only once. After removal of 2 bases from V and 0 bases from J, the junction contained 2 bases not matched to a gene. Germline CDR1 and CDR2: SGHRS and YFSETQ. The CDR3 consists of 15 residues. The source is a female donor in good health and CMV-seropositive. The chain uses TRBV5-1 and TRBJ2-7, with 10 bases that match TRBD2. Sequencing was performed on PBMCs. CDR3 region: CASSLAGGSSYEQYF. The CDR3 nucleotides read TGCGCCAGCAGCTTAGCGGGAGGGAGCTCCTACGAGCAGTACTTC.